The 21 T cell receptor beta chains presented below share a single source sample, sequenced in a study of T cells in Graves' hyperthyroidism and ophthalmopathy. The source material, RNA transcripts, was used to amplify TCR beta CDR3 regions. The study used the HTBI primer set for a first-round RT-PCR of the TCR CDR3. TCRdb redid the calling of the multiplex PCR reads with MiXCR, one entry per CDR3 protein. Of 500,000 to 800,000 distinct CDR3 sequences listed, just under 45% are singletons. The sequencing input was peripheral blood or thyroid tissue (not recorded which). Receptors originate from an adult man with Graves' disease, either hyperthyroidism or ophthalmopathy (not recorded which).

This clonotype was picked up a small number of times. This chain uses TRBV7-2 with TRBJ1-2, with 8 bases that match TRBD1. With 5 bases clipped from V and 4 bases from J, the junction kept 15 bases outside the gene matches. Germline V lookup: CDR1 SGHTA, CDR2 FQGNSA. This CDR3 is built from 17 residues. The CDR3 here is CASSGRTGSSGPYGYTF. The CDR3, as DNA: TGTGCCAGCAGCGGCAGGACAGGGTCGAGTGGACCCTATGGCTACACCTTC.

As regards this clonotype: A much larger clone lies a single base off, so this may be a read error. The chain combines TRBV20-1 with TRBJ1-1; D is possibly TRBD1 (5 bases). Germline-derived CDR1 and CDR2 are DFQATT and SNEGSKA (reference sequence). This CDR3 is 12 amino acids long. CDR3 sequence: CSIPGGNTEASF. The CDR3 DNA is TGCAGTATCCCCGGGGGGAACACTGAAGCTTCCTTT.

This rearrangement joins TRBV2 to TRBJ2-5, with D tentatively TRBD2 (5 bases). The CDR3 extends over 13 amino acids. The germline gives CDR1 SNHLY, CDR2 FYNNEI. Trimming removed 6 bases at V and 3 bases at J, with 11 bases between. The CDR3 DNA follows: TGTGCCAGCAGGTTGTCCGGGGAAGAGACCCAGTACTTC. As protein: CASRLSGEETQYF.

The chain has TRBV30 and TRBJ1-5; D gene uncertain. Germline CDR1 GTSNPN, CDR2 SVGIG (reference sequence). Trimming stripped 0 bases from V and 7 bases from J, with 13 bases between. CDR3 length: 14 residues. CDR3 coding DNA: TGTGCCTGGAGTGTACATGGCACCGACCAGCCCCAGCATTTT. This translates into CAWSVHGTDQPQHF. The full variable domain, in which reference TRBV30 and TRBJ1-5 provide the parts outside the CDR3, is SQTIHQWPATLVQPVGSPLSLECTVEGTSNPNLYWYRQAAGRGLQLLFYSVGIGQISSEVPQNLSASRPQDRQFILSSKKLLLSDSGFYLCAWSVHGTDQPQHFGDGTRLSIL.

The chain employs TRBV7-3 and TRBJ2-5; 9 bases match TRBD2. The J call may be incorrect, as the DNA end agrees better with TRBJ2-1. The germline V gene has CDR1 SGHTA and CDR2 FQGTGA. The CDR3 is 16 residues long. The CDR3 DNA reads as TGTGCCAGCAGCTTAAGCGGCGGGGGGGCCTACAATGAGCAGTTCTTC. It yields the protein CASSLSGGGAYNEQFF.

As to this clonotype: Given a much more abundant clone one base away, this may be a read error. The V and J genes are TRBV24-1 and TRBJ1-5; the D is unclear. Trimming shortened V by 5 bases and J by 4 bases, and 11 bases separated the two germline ends. The CDR3 loop spans 14 amino acids. In germline, CDR1 is KGHDR, CDR2 SFDVKD. Written as DNA, the CDR3 is TGTGCCACCAGTGGGCGGCGGACGAATCAGCCCCAGCATTTT. As protein: CATSGRRTNQPQHF.

The gene calls are TRBV6-1 and TRBJ1-5; no firm D call. V shed 5 bases and J shed 4 bases, with 15 bases lying between them. Germline-derived CDR1 and CDR2 are MNHNS and SASEGT. The CDR3 is 15 residues long. The chain's CDR3 is CASSKPGEINQPQHF. The CDR3 bases are TGTGCCAGCAGTAAACCGGGCGAAATAAATCAGCCCCAGCATTTT.

This clonotype was counted at least ten times. V usage is TRBV29-1 and J usage is TRBJ1-2; no clear D. Germline CDR1 is SQVTM and CDR2 is ANQGSEA. The CDR3 has 12 amino acids. The V end lost 6 bases, the J end lost 3 bases, and 11 bases lay between the germline ends. This CDR3 is CSVGPEDYGYTF. Here the CDR3 DNA reads TGCAGCGTGGGTCCAGAGGACTATGGCTACACCTTC.

This chain connects TRBV24-1 to TRBJ2-6, with TRBD1 identical over 8 bases. This CDR3 has 14 amino acids. The V segment lost 12 bases and the J segment 2 bases; nucleotides outside the gene matches: 5. The germline V gene encodes CDR1 KGHDR and CDR2 SFDVKD. In DNA, the CDR3 is TGTGCCGCGACAGGGGTAACTGGGGCCAACGTCCTGACTTTC. This translates into CAATGVTGANVLTF.

This clonotype was seen only a few times. The chain links TRBV6-1 to TRBJ2-2; the match to TRBD2 covers 11 bases. V shed 5 bases, J shed 4 bases, and the junction held 9 bases outside the gene matches. The germline gives CDR1 MNHNS, CDR2 SASEGT. The CDR3 runs to 17 residues. As DNA, the CDR3 is TGTGCCAGCAGTCCTCCTTTCGGGACTAGCGGCACCGGGGAGCTGTTTTTT. Its translation is CASSPPFGTSGTGELFF.

This clonotype appeared a few times. CDR3 region: CASSLEIISSPLHF. The CDR3, as DNA: TGTGCCAGCAGCTTGGAAATTATTTCGTCACCCCTCCACTTT. V gene TRBV7-2 combines with J gene TRBJ1-6, with D unresolved. CDR3 length: 14 amino acids. CDR1 is SGHTA, CDR2 FQGNSA, per germline. Trimming took 3 bases from V and 10 from J, leaving 13 bases between them.

With regard to this clonotype: This clone may be a read error of a much larger clone one base away. This chain uses TRBV6-1 with TRBJ1-2; D gene ambiguous. Trimming cost V 0 bases and J 7 bases, with 3 bases left between them. The CDR3 totals 11 residues. CDR1 is MNHNS and CDR2 is SASEGT in the germline V gene. The CDR3: CASSEALGYTF. For the CDR3, the DNA is TGTGCCAGCAGTGAAGCGCTTGGCTACACCTTC.

The CDR3 loop reads CASKGEVGYTF. The CDR3 coding sequence is TGTGCCAGCAAGGGGGAAGTTGGCTACACCTTC. V usage is TRBV7-9 and J usage is TRBJ1-2, with a tentative D call TRBD1 (6 bases). This CDR3 is built from 11 residues. V lost 7 bases, J lost 7 bases, and 10 bases lay in between. In germline, CDR1 is SEHNR, CDR2 FQNEAQ (reference sequence).

In regard to this clonotype: The junction does not match germline at one end; this may be a read error. The rearrangement links TRBV2 to TRBJ1-5; the D is unclear. The CDR3 extends over 14 amino acids. Germline values: CDR1 SNHLY, CDR2 FYNNEI. This CDR3 reads CAGSLAGSNQPQHF. The CDR3 DNA is TGTGCCGGCAGTCTGGCGGGTTCAAATCAGCCCCAGCATTTT.

The chain combines TRBV20-1 with TRBJ1-3; 9 bases align to TRBD1. Per germline, CDR1 DFQATT and CDR2 SNEGSKA (reference sequence). The CDR3 has 15 residues. V lost 5 bases, J lost 3 bases, and 8 bases stayed unmatched. CDR3 in DNA: TGCAGTGCTGCCCGCGGGACAGGGCTTGGAAACACCATATATTTT. This encodes CSAARGTGLGNTIYF.

The CDR3 nucleotides are TGTGCCAGCAGCGTTACTAGCGTACGCGAGACCCAGTACTTC. This translates into CASSVTSVRETQYF. This sequence joins TRBV7-9 and TRBJ2-5; TRBD2 aligns across 7 bases. This CDR3 is 14 amino acids long. J lost 5 bases, V lost 5 bases, and 8 bases had no gene match. Germline CDR1 reads SEHNR; CDR2 reads FQNEAQ (reference sequence).

This clonotype has at least ten counts. The chain is built from TRBV7-2 and TRBJ1-2; D uncertain. The V end was cut by 3 bases, the J end by 8 bases, with 7 bases between. The CDR3 is 11 residues long. Per the germline V gene, CDR1 is SGHTA and CDR2 is FQGNSA. The CDR3 nucleotides are TGTGCCAGCAGCTTGATCGGGGGCTACACCTTC. As protein: CASSLIGGYTF.

A word on this clonotype: It may be a read error: a sequence one base away is much more abundant. The chain employs TRBV10-3 and TRBJ1-5; TRBD1 agrees at 7 bases. Germline V CDR1 and CDR2: ENHRY, SYGVKD. The CDR3 runs 13 residues. The CDR3 loop is CAIRGTENQLQHF. In DNA, the CDR3 is TGTGCCATCAGGGGGACAGAGAATCAGCTCCAGCATTTT.

This clonotype was detected only a few times. The rearrangement uses TRBV5-1 and TRBJ1-2; D is undetermined. This CDR3 comprises 17 residues. Germline V gives CDR1 SGHRS, CDR2 YFSETQ. V was pared by 0 bases and J by 4 bases, with 19 bases between. The CDR3 DNA follows: TGCGCCAGCAGCTTGGTCTCTGGACTGGGGAAACTCTATGGCTACACCTTC. Translating gives CASSLVSGLGKLYGYTF.

The chain links TRBV15 to TRBJ1-1, with TRBD1 matching over 9 bases. V was pared by 5 bases and J by 0 bases, with 13 bases of the junction left unmatched. The CDR3 consists of 18 residues. CDR1 and CDR2 (germline): LNHNV, YYDKDF (reference sequence). CDR3 amino acids: CATSDRRRGTGMNTEAFF. CDR3 DNA: TGTGCCACCAGCGACCGCCGCCGGGGGACAGGGATGAACACTGAAGCTTTCTTT. Variable domain in full (rest from reference TRBV15 and TRBJ1-1): DAMVIQNPRYQVTQFGKPVTLSCSQTLNHNVMYWYQQKSSQAPKLLFHYYDKDFNNEADTPDNFQSRRPNTSFCFLDIRSPGLGDTAMYLCATSDRRRGTGMNTEAFFGQGTRLTVV.

The chain has TRBV7-2 and TRBJ1-1; D is unresolved. The CDR3 length is 16 residues. V was clipped by 1 base and J by 5 bases, with 17 bases between them. Germline CDR1 SGHTA, CDR2 FQGNSA. The CDR3 sequence: CASSLGAAGGGTEAFF. CDR3 nucleotides: TGTGCCAGCAGCTTAGGGGCGGCAGGCGGAGGGACTGAAGCTTTCTTT. Filled out from reference TRBV7-2 and TRBJ1-1, the complete variable domain reads GAGVSQSPSNKVTEKGKDVELRCDPISGHTALYWYRQSLGQGLEFLIYFQGNSAPDKSGLPSDRFSAERTGGSVSTLTIQRTQQEDSAVYLCASSLGAAGGGTEAFFGQGTRLTVV.